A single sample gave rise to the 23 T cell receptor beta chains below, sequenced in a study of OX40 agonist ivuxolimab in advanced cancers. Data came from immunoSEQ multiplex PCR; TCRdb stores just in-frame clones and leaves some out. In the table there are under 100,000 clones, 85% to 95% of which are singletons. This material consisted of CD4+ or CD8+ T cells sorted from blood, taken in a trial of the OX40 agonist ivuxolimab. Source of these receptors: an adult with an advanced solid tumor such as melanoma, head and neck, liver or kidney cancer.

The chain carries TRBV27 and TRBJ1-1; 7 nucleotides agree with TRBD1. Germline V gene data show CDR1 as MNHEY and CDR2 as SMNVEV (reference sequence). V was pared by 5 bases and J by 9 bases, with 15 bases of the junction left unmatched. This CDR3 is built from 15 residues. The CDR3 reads CASSPPTGRMSQAFF. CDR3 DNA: TGTGCCAGCAGTCCCCCGACAGGGAGGATGTCGCAAGCTTTCTTT.

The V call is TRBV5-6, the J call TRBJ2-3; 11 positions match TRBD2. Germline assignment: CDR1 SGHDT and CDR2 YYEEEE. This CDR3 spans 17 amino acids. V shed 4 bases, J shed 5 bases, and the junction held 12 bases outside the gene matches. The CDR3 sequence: CASSVLLAGVNLDTQYF. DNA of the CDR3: TGTGCCAGCAGCGTGTTACTAGCGGGGGTGAATTTAGATACGCAGTATTTT.

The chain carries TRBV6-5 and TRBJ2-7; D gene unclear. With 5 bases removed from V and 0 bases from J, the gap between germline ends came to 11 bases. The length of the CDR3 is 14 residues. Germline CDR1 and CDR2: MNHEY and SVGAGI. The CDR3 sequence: CASSAWDGSYEQYF. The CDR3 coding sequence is TGTGCCAGCAGTGCTTGGGATGGCTCCTACGAGCAGTACTTC.

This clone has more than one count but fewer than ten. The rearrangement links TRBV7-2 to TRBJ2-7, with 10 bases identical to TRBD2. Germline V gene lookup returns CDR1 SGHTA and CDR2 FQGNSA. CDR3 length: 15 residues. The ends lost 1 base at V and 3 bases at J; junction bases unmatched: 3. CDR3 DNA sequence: TGTGCCAGCAGCTTAGGTCTAGCGGGGGTCTACGAGCAGTACTTC. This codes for CASSLGLAGVYEQYF.

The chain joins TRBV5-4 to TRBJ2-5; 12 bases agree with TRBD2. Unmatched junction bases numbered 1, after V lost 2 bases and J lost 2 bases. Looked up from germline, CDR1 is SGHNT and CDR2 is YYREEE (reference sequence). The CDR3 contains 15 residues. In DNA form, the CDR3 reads TGTGCCAGCAGCTTCGGGACTAGCGGGCAAGAGACCCAGTACTTC. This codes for CASSFGTSGQETQYF.

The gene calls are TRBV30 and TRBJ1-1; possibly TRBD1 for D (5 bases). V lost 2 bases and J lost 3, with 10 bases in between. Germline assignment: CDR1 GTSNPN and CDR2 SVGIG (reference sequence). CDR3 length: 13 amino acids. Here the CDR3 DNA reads TGTGCCTGGAGTCCAGGGTCCTACACTGAAGCTTTCTTT. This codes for CAWSPGSYTEAFF.

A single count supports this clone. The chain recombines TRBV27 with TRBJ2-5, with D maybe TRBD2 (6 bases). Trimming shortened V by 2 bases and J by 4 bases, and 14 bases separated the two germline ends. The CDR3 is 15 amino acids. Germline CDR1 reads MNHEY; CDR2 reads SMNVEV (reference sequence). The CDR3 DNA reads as TGTGCCAGCAGTTTACAGGGAGGACCCCCAGAGACCCAGTACTTC. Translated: CASSLQGGPPETQYF.

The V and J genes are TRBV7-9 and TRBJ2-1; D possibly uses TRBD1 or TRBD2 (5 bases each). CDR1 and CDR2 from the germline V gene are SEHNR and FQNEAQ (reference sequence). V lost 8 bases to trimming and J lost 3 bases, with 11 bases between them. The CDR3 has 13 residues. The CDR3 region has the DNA TGTGCCAGCTTGGGACGGGGCTACAATGAGCAGTTCTTC. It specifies CASLGRGYNEQFF. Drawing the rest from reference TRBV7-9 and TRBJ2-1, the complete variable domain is DTGVSQNPRHKITKRGQNVTFRCDPISEHNRLYWYRQTLGQGPEFLTYFQNEAQLEKSRLLSDRFSAERPKGSFSTLEIQRTEQGDSAMYLCASLGRGYNEQFFGPGTRLTVL.

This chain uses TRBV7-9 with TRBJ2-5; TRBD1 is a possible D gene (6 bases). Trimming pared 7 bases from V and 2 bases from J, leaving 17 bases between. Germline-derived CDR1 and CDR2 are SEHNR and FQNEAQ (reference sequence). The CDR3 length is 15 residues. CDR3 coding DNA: TGTGCCAGCAACCTGAAGGCCAGGGGTCAAGAGACCCAGTACTTC. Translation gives CASNLKARGQETQYF.

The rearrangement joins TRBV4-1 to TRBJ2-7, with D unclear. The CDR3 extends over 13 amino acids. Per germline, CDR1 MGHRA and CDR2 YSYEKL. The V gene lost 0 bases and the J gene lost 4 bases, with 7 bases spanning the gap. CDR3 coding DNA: TGCGCCAGCAGCCAAGATATGTCATACGAGCAGTACTTC. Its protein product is CASSQDMSYEQYF.

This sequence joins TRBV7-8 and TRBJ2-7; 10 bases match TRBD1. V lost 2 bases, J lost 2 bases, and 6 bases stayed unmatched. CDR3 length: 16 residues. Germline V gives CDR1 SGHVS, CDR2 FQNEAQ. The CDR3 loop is CASSLTPTGGAYEQYF. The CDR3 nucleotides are TGTGCCAGCAGCTTAACCCCGACAGGGGGCGCCTACGAGCAGTACTTC.

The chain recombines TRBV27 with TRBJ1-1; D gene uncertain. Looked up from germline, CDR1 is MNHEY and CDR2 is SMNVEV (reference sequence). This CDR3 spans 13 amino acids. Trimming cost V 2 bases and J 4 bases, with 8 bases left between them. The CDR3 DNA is TGTGCCAGCAGTTTAGGCGGCGCCACTGAAGCTTTCTTT. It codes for CASSLGGATEAFF.

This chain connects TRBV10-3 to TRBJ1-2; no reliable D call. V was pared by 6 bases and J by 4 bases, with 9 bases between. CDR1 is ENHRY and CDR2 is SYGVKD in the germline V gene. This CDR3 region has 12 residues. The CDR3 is CAIRPGPYGYTF. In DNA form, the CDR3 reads TGTGCCATCAGGCCGGGCCCCTATGGCTACACCTTC.

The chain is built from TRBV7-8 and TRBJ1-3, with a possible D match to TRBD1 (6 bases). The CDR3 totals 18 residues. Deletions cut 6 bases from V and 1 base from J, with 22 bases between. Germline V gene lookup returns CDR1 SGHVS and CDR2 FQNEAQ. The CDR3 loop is CASRLAGEGPFSGNTIYF. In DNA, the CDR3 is TGTGCCAGCAGGTTGGCAGGGGAGGGACCATTTTCTGGAAACACCATATATTTT. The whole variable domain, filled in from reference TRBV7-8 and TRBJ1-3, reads GAGVSQSPRYKVAKRGQDVALRCDPISGHVSLFWYQQALGQGPEFLTYFQNEAQLDKSGLPSDRFFAERPEGSVSTLKIQRTQQEDSAVYLCASRLAGEGPFSGNTIYFGEGSWLTVV.

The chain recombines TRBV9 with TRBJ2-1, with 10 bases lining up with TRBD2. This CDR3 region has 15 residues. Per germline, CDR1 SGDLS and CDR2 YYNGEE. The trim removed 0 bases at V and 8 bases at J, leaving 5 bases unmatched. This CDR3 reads CASSVGLAGGYEQFF. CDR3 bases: TGTGCCAGCAGCGTAGGATTAGCGGGGGGATATGAGCAGTTCTTC.

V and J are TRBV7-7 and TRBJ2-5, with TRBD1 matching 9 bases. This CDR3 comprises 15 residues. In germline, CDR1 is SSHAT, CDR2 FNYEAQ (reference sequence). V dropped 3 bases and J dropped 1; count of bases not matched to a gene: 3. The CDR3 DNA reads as TGTGCCAGCAGCTTCGTACAGGGGGCCCAAGAGACCCAGTACTTC. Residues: CASSFVQGAQETQYF. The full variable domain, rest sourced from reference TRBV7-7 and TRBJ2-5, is GAGVSQSPRYKVTKRGQDVTLRCDPISSHATLYWYQQALGQGPEFLTYFNYEAQPDKSGLPSDRFSAERPEGSISTLTIQRTEQRDSAMYRCASSFVQGAQETQYFGPGTRLLVL.

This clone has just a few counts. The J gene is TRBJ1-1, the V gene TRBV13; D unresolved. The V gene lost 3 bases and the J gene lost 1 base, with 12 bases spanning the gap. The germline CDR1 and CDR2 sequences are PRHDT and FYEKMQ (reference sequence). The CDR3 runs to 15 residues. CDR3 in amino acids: CASSLRDLGNTEAFF. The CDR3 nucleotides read TGTGCCAGCAGCTTGAGGGATCTGGGGAACACTGAAGCTTTCTTT.

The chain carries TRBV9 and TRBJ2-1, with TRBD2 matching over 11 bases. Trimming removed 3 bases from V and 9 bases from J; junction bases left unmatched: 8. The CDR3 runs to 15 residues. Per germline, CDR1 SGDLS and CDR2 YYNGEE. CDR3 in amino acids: CASSDLAGGRGEQFF. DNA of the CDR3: TGTGCCAGCAGCGATTTAGCGGGGGGGCGCGGTGAGCAGTTCTTC.

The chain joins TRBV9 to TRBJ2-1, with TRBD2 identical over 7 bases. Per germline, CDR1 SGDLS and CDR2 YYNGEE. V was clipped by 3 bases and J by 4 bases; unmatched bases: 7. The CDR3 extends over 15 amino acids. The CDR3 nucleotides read TGTGCCAGCAGCGGGGCGGGGGACCTATACAATGAGCAGTTCTTC. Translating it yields CASSGAGDLYNEQFF.

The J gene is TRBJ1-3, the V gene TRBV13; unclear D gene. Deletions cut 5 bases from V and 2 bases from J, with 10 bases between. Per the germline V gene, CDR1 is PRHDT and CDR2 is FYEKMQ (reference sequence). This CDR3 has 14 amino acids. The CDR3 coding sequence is TGTGCCAGCAGCCGCGGACTGACTGGAAACACCATATATTTT. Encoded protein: CASSRGLTGNTIYF. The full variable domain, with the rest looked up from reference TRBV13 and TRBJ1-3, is AAGVIQSPRHLIKEKRETATLKCYPIPRHDTVYWYQQGPGQDPQFLISFYEKMQSDKGSIPDRFSAQQFSDYHSELNMSSLELGDSALYFCASSRGLTGNTIYFGEGSWLTVV.

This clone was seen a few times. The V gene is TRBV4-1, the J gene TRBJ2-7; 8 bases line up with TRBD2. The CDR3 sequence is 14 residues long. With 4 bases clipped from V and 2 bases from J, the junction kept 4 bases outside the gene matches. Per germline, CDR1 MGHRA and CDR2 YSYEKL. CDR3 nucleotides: TGCGCCAGCAGCCTGACTAGCGAGCCCTACGAGCAGTACTTC. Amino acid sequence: CASSLTSEPYEQYF.

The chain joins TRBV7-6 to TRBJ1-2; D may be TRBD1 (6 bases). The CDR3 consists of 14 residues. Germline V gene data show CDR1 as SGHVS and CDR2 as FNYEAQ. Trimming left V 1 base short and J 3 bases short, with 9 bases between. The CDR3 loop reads CASSLVAGDYGYTF. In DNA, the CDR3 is TGTGCCAGCAGCTTAGTAGCAGGGGACTATGGCTACACCTTC.

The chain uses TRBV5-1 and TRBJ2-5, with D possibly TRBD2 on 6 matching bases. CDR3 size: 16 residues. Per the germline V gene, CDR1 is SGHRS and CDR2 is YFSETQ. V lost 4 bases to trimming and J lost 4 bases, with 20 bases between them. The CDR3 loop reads CASSSTPTRGVETQYF. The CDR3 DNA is TGCGCCAGCAGCAGTACCCCCACCCGCGGGGTAGAGACCCAGTACTTC.